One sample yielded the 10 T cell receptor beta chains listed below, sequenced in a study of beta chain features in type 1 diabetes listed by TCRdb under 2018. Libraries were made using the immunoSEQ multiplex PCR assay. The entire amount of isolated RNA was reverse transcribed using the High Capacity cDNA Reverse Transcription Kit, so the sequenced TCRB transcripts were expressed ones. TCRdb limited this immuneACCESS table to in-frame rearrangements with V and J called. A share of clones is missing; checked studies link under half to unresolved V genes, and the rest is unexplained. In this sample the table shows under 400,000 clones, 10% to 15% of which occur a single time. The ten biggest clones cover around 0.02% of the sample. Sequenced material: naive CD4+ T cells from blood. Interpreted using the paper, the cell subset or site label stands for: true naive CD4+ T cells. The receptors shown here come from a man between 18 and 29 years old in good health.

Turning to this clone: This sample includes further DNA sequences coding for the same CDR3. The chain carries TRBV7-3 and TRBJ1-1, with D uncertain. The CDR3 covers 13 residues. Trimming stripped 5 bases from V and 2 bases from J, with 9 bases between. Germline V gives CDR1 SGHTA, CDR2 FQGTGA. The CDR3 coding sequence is TGTGCCAGCAGCCTAGATAGAAACACTGAAGCTTTCTTT. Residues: CASSLDRNTEAFF.

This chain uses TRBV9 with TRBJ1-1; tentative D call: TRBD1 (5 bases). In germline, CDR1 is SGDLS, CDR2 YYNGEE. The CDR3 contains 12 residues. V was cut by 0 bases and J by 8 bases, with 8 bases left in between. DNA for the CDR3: TGTGCCAGCAGCGTAGTTGGGGGGGAAGCTTTCTTT. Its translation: CASSVVGGEAFF.

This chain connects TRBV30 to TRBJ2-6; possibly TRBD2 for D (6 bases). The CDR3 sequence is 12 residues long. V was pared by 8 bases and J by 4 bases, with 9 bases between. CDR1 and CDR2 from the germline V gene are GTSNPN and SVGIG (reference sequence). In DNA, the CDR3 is TGTGCCAGGGACTCCGGGGCCAACGTCCTGACTTTC. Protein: CARDSGANVLTF.

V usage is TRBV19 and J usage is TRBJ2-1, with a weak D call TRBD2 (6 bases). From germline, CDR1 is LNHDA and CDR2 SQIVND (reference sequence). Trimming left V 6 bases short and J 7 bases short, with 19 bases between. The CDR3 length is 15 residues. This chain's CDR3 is CASRWGVSRANEQFF. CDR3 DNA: TGTGCCAGTAGGTGGGGGGTGTCTAGGGCGAATGAGCAGTTCTTC.

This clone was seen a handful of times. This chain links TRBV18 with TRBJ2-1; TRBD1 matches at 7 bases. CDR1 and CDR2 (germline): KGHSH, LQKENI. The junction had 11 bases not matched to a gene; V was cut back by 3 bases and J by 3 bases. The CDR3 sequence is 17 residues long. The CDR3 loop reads CASSPPSGDSGYNEQFF. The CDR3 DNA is TGTGCCAGCTCACCCCCCTCTGGGGACAGCGGCTACAATGAGCAGTTCTTC.

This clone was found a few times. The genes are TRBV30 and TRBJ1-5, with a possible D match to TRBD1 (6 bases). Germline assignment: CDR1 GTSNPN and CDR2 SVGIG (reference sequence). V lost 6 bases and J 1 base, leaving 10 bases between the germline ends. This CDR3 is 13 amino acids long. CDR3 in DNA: TGTGCCTGTGAGGGGGACAGCAATCAGCCCCAGCATTTT. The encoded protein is CACEGDSNQPQHF.

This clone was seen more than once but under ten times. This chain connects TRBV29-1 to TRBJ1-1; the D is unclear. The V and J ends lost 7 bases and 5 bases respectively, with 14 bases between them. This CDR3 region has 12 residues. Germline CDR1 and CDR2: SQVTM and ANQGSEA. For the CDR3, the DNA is TGCAGCGCCCAGAGGCCCGGGACTGAAGCTTTCTTT. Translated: CSAQRPGTEAFF. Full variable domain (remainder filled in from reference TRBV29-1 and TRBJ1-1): SAVISQKPSRDICQRGTSLTIQCQVDSQVTMMFWYRQQPGQSLTLIATANQGSEATYESGFVIDKFPISRPNLTFSTLTVSNMSPEDSSIYLCSAQRPGTEAFFGQGTRLTVV.

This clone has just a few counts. The CDR3: CASSLPVSGANVLTF. The DNA of the CDR3 is TGTGCCAGCAGTTTACCCGTCTCTGGGGCCAACGTCCTGACTTTC. This sequence joins TRBV28 and TRBJ2-6, with unresolved D. Germline values: CDR1 MDHEN, CDR2 SYDVKM. V lost 2 bases, J lost 0 bases, and 5 bases lay in between. There are 15 residues in the CDR3.

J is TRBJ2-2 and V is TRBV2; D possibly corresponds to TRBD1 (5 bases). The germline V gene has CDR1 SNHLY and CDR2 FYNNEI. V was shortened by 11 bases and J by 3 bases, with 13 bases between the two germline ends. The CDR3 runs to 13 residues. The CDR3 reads CALQGEDTGELFF. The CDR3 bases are TGTGCCTTACAAGGGGAAGACACCGGGGAGCTGTTTTTT.

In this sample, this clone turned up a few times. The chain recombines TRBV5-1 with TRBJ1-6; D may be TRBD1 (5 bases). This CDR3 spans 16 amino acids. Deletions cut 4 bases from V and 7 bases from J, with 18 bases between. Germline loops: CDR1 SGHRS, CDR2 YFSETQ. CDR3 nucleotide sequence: TGCGCCAGCAGCCTACTGACCAATCGGGGGAATTCACCCCTCCACTTT. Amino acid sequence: CASSLLTNRGNSPLHF.